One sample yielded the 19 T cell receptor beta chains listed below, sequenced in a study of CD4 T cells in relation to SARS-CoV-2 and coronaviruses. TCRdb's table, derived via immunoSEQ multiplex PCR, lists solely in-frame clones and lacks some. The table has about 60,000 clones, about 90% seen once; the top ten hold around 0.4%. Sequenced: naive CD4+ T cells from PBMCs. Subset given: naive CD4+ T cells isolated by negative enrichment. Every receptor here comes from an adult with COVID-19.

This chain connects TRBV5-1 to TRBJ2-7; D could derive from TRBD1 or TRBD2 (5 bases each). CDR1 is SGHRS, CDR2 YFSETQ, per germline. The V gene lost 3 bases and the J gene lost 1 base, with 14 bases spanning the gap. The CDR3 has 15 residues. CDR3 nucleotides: TGCGCCAGCAGCTCGTACGGGACCGCATCCTACGAGCAGTACTTC. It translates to CASSSYGTASYEQYF.

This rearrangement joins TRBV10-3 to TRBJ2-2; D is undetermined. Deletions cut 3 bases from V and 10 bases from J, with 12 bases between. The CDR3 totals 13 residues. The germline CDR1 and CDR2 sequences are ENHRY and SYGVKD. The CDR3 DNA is TGTGCCATCAGTGAACGGGTGGTCGTGGAGCTGTTTTTT. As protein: CAISERVVVELFF.

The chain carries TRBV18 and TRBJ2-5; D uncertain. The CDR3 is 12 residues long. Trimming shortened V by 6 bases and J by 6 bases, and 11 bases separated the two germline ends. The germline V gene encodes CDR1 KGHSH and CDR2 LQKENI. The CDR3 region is CASSPTVKTQYF. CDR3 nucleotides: TGTGCCAGCTCGCCCACCGTCAAGACCCAGTACTTC.

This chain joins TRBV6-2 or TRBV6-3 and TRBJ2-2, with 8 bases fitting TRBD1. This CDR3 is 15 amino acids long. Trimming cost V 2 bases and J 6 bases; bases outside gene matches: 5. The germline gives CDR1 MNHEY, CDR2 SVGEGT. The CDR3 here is CASSYQGAVPGELFF. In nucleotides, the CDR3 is TGTGCCAGCAGTTACCAGGGGGCTGTACCCGGGGAGCTGTTTTTT.

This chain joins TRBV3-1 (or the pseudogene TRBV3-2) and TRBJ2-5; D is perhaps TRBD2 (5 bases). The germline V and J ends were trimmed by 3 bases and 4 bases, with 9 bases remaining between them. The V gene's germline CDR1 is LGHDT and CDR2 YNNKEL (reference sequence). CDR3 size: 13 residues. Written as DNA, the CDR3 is TGTGCCAGCAGCCAGCTAGCAGGAGAGACCCAGTACTTC. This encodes CASSQLAGETQYF.

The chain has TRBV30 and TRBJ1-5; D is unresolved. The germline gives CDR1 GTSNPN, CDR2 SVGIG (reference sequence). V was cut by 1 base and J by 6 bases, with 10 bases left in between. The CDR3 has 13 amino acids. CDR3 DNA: TGTGCCTGGAGTGGAGCAAGCGGTCAGCCCCAGCATTTT. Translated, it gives CAWSGASGQPQHF.

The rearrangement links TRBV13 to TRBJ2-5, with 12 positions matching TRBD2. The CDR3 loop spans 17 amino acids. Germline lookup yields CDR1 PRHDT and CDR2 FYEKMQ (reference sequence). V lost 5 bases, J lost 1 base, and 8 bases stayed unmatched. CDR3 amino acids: CASSPPPGLAGQETQYF. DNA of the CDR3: TGTGCCAGCAGCCCACCCCCGGGACTAGCGGGCCAAGAGACCCAGTACTTC.

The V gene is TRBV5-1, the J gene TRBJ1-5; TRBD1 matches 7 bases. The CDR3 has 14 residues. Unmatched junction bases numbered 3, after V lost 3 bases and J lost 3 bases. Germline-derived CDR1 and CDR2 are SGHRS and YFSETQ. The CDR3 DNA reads TGCGCCAGCAGCTGGGGACAGCCCAATCAGCCCCAGCATTTT. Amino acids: CASSWGQPNQPQHF.

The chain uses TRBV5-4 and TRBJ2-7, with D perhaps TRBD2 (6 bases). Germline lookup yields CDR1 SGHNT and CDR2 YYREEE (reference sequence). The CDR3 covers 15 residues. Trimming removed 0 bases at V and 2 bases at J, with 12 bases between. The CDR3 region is CASSLAGGATYEQYF. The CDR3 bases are TGTGCCAGCAGCTTGGCCGGCGGGGCCACCTACGAGCAGTACTTC.

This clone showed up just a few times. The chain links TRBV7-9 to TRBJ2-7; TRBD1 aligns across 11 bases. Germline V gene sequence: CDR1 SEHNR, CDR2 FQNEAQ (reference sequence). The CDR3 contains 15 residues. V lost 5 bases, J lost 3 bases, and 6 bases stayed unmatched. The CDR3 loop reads CASSLSGTGGYEQYF. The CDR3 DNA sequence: TGTGCCAGCAGCCTTTCCGGGACAGGGGGCTACGAGCAGTACTTC.

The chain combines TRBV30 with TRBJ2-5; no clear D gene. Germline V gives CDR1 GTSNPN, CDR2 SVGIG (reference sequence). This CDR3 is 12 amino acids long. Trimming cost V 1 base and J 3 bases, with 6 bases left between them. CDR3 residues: CAWSAREETQYF. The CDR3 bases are TGTGCCTGGAGTGCTCGGGAAGAGACCCAGTACTTC.

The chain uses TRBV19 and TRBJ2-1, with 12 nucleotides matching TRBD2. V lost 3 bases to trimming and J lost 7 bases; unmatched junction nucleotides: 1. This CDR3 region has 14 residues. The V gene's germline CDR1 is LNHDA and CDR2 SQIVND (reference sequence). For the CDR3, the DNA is TGTGCCAGTAGTATCGGGACTAGCGGGAATGAGCAGTTCTTC. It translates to CASSIGTSGNEQFF.

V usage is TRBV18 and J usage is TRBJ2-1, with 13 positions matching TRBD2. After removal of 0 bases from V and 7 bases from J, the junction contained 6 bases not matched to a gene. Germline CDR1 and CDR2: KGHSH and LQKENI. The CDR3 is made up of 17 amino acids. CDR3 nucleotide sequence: TGTGCCAGCTCACCACCGACTAGCGGGAGGCGTAGGAATGAGCAGTTCTTC. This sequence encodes CASSPPTSGRRRNEQFF.

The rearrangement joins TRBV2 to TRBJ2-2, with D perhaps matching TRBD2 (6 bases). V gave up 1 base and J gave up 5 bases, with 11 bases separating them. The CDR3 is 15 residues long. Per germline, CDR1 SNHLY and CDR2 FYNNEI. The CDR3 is CASSEGRRGTGELFF. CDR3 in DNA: TGTGCCAGCAGTGAAGGGCGGAGGGGTACCGGGGAGCTGTTTTTT.

In DNA, the CDR3 is TGTGCCAGCAGTTACTCGGGGACTAGCGGGAGGGCCTACGAGCAGTACTTC. This sequence encodes CASSYSGTSGRAYEQYF. The chain joins TRBV6-2 or TRBV6-3 to TRBJ2-7; 16 bases agree with TRBD2. Trimming took 0 bases from V and 2 from J; bases not matched to a gene: 1. The germline V gene encodes CDR1 MNHEY and CDR2 SVGEGT. CDR3 length: 17 residues.

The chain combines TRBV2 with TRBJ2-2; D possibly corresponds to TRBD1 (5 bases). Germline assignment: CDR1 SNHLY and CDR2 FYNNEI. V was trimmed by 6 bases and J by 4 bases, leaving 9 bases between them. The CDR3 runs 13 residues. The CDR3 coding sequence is TGTGCCAGCAGGCCAGGGTCCACCGGGGAGCTGTTTTTT. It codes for CASRPGSTGELFF.

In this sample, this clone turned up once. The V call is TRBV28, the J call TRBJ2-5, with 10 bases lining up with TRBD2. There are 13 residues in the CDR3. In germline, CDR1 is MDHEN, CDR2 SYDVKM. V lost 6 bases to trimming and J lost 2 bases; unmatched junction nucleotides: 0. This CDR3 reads CASRAGGQETQYF. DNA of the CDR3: TGTGCCAGCAGAGCGGGAGGGCAAGAGACCCAGTACTTC.

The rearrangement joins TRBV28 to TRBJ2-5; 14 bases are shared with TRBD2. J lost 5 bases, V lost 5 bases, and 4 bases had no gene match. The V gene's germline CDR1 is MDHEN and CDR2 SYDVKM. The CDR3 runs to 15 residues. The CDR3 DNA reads TGTGCCAGCAGTCGACTAGCGGGAGGGGGCGAGACCCAGTACTTC. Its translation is CASSRLAGGGETQYF.

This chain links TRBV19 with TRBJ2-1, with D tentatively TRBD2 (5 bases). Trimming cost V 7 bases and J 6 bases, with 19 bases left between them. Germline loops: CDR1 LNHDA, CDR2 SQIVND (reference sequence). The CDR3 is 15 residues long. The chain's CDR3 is CASTLSRDSLNEQFF. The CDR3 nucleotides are TGTGCCAGTACCCTATCCCGGGATTCCCTCAATGAGCAGTTCTTC.